This TCR beta chain was profiled in a study of T cell responses to AZD1222 COVID-19 vaccine. The V end lost 2 bases, the J end lost 1 base, and 14 bases lay between the germline ends. CDR1 and CDR2 from the germline V gene are MNHEY and SVGAGI. The CDR3 has 16 amino acids. Generated by immunoSEQ multiplex PCR, the TCRdb table keeps only in-frame clones and is missing some. Of around 78,000 clones in the sample, approximately 86% are singletons; the top ten hold roughly 24%. This TCR was sampled from an adult in good health. The source was peripheral blood, collected on day 0 of AZD1222 vaccination. The gene calls are TRBV6-5 and TRBJ1-1; no reliable D call. DNA of the CDR3: TGTGCCAGCAGTTACGGCCGGCCAGAAAAGAACACTGAAGCTTTCTTT. This sequence encodes CASSYGRPEKNTEAFF.